The rows below give T cell receptor beta chains drawn from one sample of a study of blood T cell repertoires in COVID-19. Assay: immunoSEQ multiplex PCR; the TCRdb copy retains only in-frame clones and omits some. The sample contains about 120,000 clones, around 77% of which appear only once. The specimen sequenced was peripheral blood. These receptors all come from a human donor in a cohort sampled during active COVID-19. CDR3s include the opening cysteine and the closing phenylalanine or tryptophan.

>TRBJ1-1|TRBV7-9
CASGAGTGGPNTEAFF
>TRBJ1-6|TRBV6-6
CASSLKGDSPLHF
>TRBJ1-4|TRBV6-5
CASSYSGTGSKKLFF
>TRBJ2-7|TRBV6-8
CASANRGLYLEQYF
>TRBJ1-2|TRBV6-6
CASSYGGTAYGYTF
>TRBJ2-7|TRBV28
CASSLQGGSYEQYF
>TRBJ1-6|TRBV5-6
CASSTEFRGRGNSPLHF
>TRBJ2-7|TRBV18
CASSTSGGNYEQYF
>TRBJ2-7|TRBV19
CASMGSQTYEQYF
>TRBJ1-6|TRBV27
CASSLVGGNNSPLHF
>TRBJ1-1|TRBV27
CASSFGSNTEAFF
>TRBJ2-7|TRBV20-1
CSASQGYEQYF
>TRBJ2-7|TRBV5-1
CASSLDGSSYEQYF
>TRBJ1-5|TRBV6-6
CASSYVGGSSQPQHF
>TRBJ2-7|TRBV7-6
CASSGSIAGQSYEQYF
>TRBJ2-7|TRBV6-5
CASSYGQGISEQYF
>TRBJ1-5|TRBV6-5
CASSDRDGQPQHF
>TRBJ2-7|TRBV3-1/TRBV3-2
CASSQQTDEQYF
>TRBJ2-3|TRBV24-1
CATSDFRTSGTTDTQYF
>TRBJ2-7|TRBV6-5
CASSRQGYEQYF
>TRBJ2-3|TRBV9
CASSVGGWLAGRSSTDTQYF
>TRBJ1-5|TRBV19
CASSIVDQPQHF
>TRBJ2-7|TRBV11-3
CASARSSYEQYF
>TRBJ1-1|TRBV19
CASSIGWGTGLNYTEAFF
>TRBJ2-7|TRBV28
CASSSQGYAYEQYF
>TRBJ2-7|TRBV7-9
CASSLAESYEQYF
>TRBJ2-7|TRBV6-5
CASTDTGGAYEQYF
>TRBJ2-7|TRBV6-5
CASSYSRSYEQYF